Below, 23 T cell receptor beta chains from the same sample are listed, as sequenced in a study of untreated major depressive disorder. Study findings and constraints: Compared with controls, depressed patients showed more TRBV05-01 (Vbeta 5.1) usage in CD4+ T cells.

These receptors lack a known antigen. The protocol was immunoSEQ multiplex PCR, while the TCRdb copy is restricted to in-frame clones and leaves out a portion. Of about 15,000 clones listed, approximately 91% are singletons. The sample taken for sequencing was CD4+ T cells from PBMCs. These TCRs come from a man aged 30 to 39 with major depressive disorder.

The chain is built from TRBV7-8 and TRBJ1-3, with D possibly being TRBD1 (5 bases). The CDR3 covers 14 residues. The ends were cut back, 5 bases at V and 0 bases at J, with 8 bases in the middle. The germline gives CDR1 SGHVS, CDR2 FQNEAQ. The DNA of the CDR3 is TGTGCCAGCAGCCCAAGGGGCTCTGGAAACACCATATATTTT. This encodes CASSPRGSGNTIYF.

This chain uses TRBV27 with TRBJ1-4; perhaps TRBD1 as D (5 bases). The V gene's germline CDR1 is MNHEY and CDR2 SMNVEV (reference sequence). The CDR3 consists of 14 residues. V was clipped by 6 bases and J by 9 bases, with 17 bases between them. The CDR3 loop reads CASSKQEGAKKLFF. In DNA, the CDR3 is TGTGCCAGCAGCAAACAGGAAGGGGCCAAAAAACTGTTTTTT.

This clone was detected only once. In DNA, the CDR3 is TGTGCCATCGCCCCAGTGACCATGAACACTGAAGCTTTCTTT. This encodes CAIAPVTMNTEAFF. The chain has TRBV10-3 and TRBJ1-1; D is unresolved. V gave up 8 bases and J gave up 0 bases, with 13 bases separating them. In germline, CDR1 is ENHRY, CDR2 SYGVKD. The length of the CDR3 is 14 residues.

The chain combines TRBV6-5 with TRBJ2-7, with a possible D match to TRBD1 (5 bases). The V and J ends lost 8 bases and 7 bases respectively, with 21 bases between them. CDR1 and CDR2 from the germline V gene are MNHEY and SVGAGI. The length of the CDR3 is 14 residues. CDR3 bases: TGTGCCAGCCGCCAACAGGTAGGACAAAAGGAGCAGTACTTC. Its translation: CASRQQVGQKEQYF.

The rearrangement joins TRBV5-4 to TRBJ2-3; TRBD2 matches at 9 bases. Trimming cost V 4 bases and J 4 bases; bases outside gene matches: 7. The CDR3 covers 15 residues. CDR1 is SGHNT, CDR2 YYREEE, per germline (reference sequence). The CDR3 loop reads CASSPGLAGADTQYF. CDR3 DNA sequence: TGTGCCAGCAGCCCGGGACTAGCTGGTGCAGATACGCAGTATTTT.

J is TRBJ1-6 and V is TRBV2, with 9 bases aligning to TRBD1. CDR1 is SNHLY and CDR2 is FYNNEI in the germline V gene. This CDR3 region has 15 residues. Trimming cost V 8 bases and J 7 bases; bases outside gene matches: 9. CDR3 DNA sequence: TGTGCCAGCGTCCCGGGACAGGGCTGGAATTCACCCCTCCACTTT. Translating it yields CASVPGQGWNSPLHF. Full variable domain (rest looked up from reference TRBV2 and TRBJ1-6): EPEVTQTPSHQVTQMGQEVILRCVPISNHLYFYWYRQILGQKVEFLVSFYNNEISEKSEIFDDQFSVERPDGSNFTLKIRSTKLEDSAMYFCASVPGQGWNSPLHFGNGTRLTVT.

This clone was observed once. V and J are TRBV7-3 and TRBJ1-2; D gene ambiguous. This CDR3 has 14 residues. V was shortened by 5 bases and J by 1 base, with 11 bases between the two germline ends. CDR1 SGHTA and CDR2 FQGTGA come from the germline V gene. CDR3 protein: CASSLNAGNYGYTF. The CDR3 DNA reads TGTGCCAGCAGCCTGAACGCCGGTAACTATGGCTACACCTTC.

The chain couples TRBV6-1 to TRBJ2-7, with 8 bases fitting TRBD2. Losses at the gene ends were 1 base for V and 11 bases for J; bases not matched to a gene: 16. The germline CDR1 and CDR2 sequences are MNHNS and SASEGT. The CDR3 contains 16 residues. In nucleotides, the CDR3 is TGTGCCAGCAGTGAAGTATTTAGTCTTGCGGGGGGAAGGGAGTACTTC. It codes for CASSEVFSLAGGREYF.

The chain joins TRBV18 to TRBJ2-7, with D maybe TRBD1 (6 bases). CDR3 length: 16 amino acids. V was clipped by 2 bases and J by 5 bases, with 19 bases between them. CDR1 and CDR2 from the germline V gene are KGHSH and LQKENI. The CDR3 bases are TGTGCCAGCTCACCATTCCGGGACAACCCTTCCCACGAGCAGTACTTC. Protein sequence: CASSPFRDNPSHEQYF.

The chain employs TRBV2 and TRBJ1-5; D is unresolved. V was clipped by 7 bases and J by 4 bases, with 17 bases between them. Germline values: CDR1 SNHLY, CDR2 FYNNEI. The CDR3 sequence is 15 residues long. CDR3 amino acids: CASKFEGLGNQPQHF. CDR3 in DNA: TGTGCCAGCAAGTTCGAGGGCCTGGGGAATCAGCCCCAGCATTTT.

V gene TRBV5-1 combines with J gene TRBJ2-7, with 8 positions matching TRBD2. This CDR3 comprises 14 residues. Unmatched junction bases numbered 8, after V lost 3 bases and J lost 6 bases. Germline V gene lookup returns CDR1 SGHRS and CDR2 YFSETQ. CDR3 DNA: TGCGCCAGCAGCTCTACGGGACTAGAGGTCGAGCAGTACTTC. It yields the protein CASSSTGLEVEQYF.

The chain carries TRBV5-1 and TRBJ2-6; D is unclear. The CDR3 extends over 15 amino acids. Deletions cut 1 base from V and 2 bases from J, with 7 bases between. The germline CDR1 and CDR2 sequences are SGHRS and YFSETQ. This chain's CDR3 is CASSLPAPGANVLTF. For the CDR3, the DNA is TGCGCCAGCAGCTTGCCGGCTCCTGGGGCCAACGTCCTGACTTTC.

This clone occurred once. This rearrangement joins TRBV5-1 to TRBJ2-7, with TRBD1 matching 7 bases. In germline, CDR1 is SGHRS, CDR2 YFSETQ. This CDR3 is built from 13 residues. V gave up 6 bases and J gave up 7 bases; unmatched junction bases: 10. The CDR3 nucleotides are TGCGCCAGCAAACCCGGGACAGCTGTAGAGCAGTACTTC. Its translation is CASKPGTAVEQYF.

CDR3 coding DNA: TGCGCCAGCAGCTTGGCCCAGACAGGATCCTCTGGAAACACCATATATTTT. It codes for CASSLAQTGSSGNTIYF. The chain carries TRBV5-1 and TRBJ1-3, with D maybe TRBD1 (6 bases). V was clipped by 0 bases and J by 0 bases, with 13 bases between them. Germline V lookup: CDR1 SGHRS, CDR2 YFSETQ. This CDR3 spans 17 amino acids.

The V call is TRBV18, the J call TRBJ1-4, with D possibly being TRBD1 (5 bases). CDR3 length: 14 amino acids. Germline loops: CDR1 KGHSH, CDR2 LQKENI. The V gene lost 3 bases and the J gene lost 8 bases, with 13 bases spanning the gap. The CDR3 bases are TGTGCCAGCTCACCGTCAGGGAACGCGGAAAAACTGTTTTTT. Translated: CASSPSGNAEKLFF.

The chain is built from TRBV7-9 and TRBJ1-6; maybe TRBD1 (5 bases). V dropped 4 bases and J dropped 18 bases, with 25 bases sitting between them. This CDR3 is 15 amino acids long. Per the germline V gene, CDR1 is SEHNR and CDR2 is FQNEAQ (reference sequence). The chain's CDR3 is CASSWGSGETSVPHF. CDR3 nucleotides: TGTGCCAGCAGCTGGGGATCGGGGGAAACCAGCGTGCCCCACTTT.

The chain joins TRBV5-1 to TRBJ2-7; 12 nucleotides match TRBD2. Germline V gives CDR1 SGHRS, CDR2 YFSETQ. Trimming took 4 bases from V and 0 from J; bases not matched to a gene: 5. The CDR3 has 16 amino acids. The CDR3 loop is CASSTGLAGLSYEQYF. DNA for the CDR3: TGCGCCAGCAGCACCGGACTAGCGGGGCTCTCCTACGAGCAGTACTTC.

The V and J genes are TRBV7-6 and TRBJ2-5; no definite D call. The CDR3 loop spans 13 amino acids. The V and J ends lost 5 bases and 5 bases respectively, with 12 bases between them. Per germline, CDR1 SGHVS and CDR2 FNYEAQ. The CDR3 nucleotides are TGTGCCAGCAGCCGGCCTGACGGGGAGACCCAGTACTTC. This sequence encodes CASSRPDGETQYF. Supplemented by reference TRBV7-6 and TRBJ2-5, the full variable domain reads GAGVSQSPRYKVTKRGQDVALRCDPISGHVSLYWYRQALGQGPEFLTYFNYEAQQDKSGLPNDRFSAERPEGSISTLTIQRTEQRDSAMYRCASSRPDGETQYFGPGTRLLVL.

CDR3 sequence: CASSTGQGGSYEQYF. The CDR3 DNA reads as TGTGCCAGTAGTACAGGACAGGGGGGGAGCTACGAGCAGTACTTC. The V gene is TRBV19, the J gene TRBJ2-7, with TRBD1 identical over 10 bases. V shed 4 bases and J 3 bases; nucleotides not matched to a gene: 6. The CDR3 totals 15 residues. CDR1 and CDR2 from the germline V gene are LNHDA and SQIVND (reference sequence).

The chain couples TRBV5-4 to TRBJ1-2, with D uncertain. V was shortened by 4 bases and J by 4 bases, with 17 bases between the two germline ends. Germline V lookup: CDR1 SGHNT, CDR2 YYREEE (reference sequence). CDR3 length: 15 residues. The CDR3 spells CASSRSLQLTYGYTF. CDR3 sequence (DNA): TGTGCCAGCAGCCGAAGCCTTCAATTAACCTATGGCTACACCTTC. The complete variable domain, with remaining parts taken from reference TRBV5-4 and TRBJ1-2, reads ETGVTQSPTHLIKTRGQQVTLRCSSQSGHNTVSWYQQALGQGPQFIFQYYREEENGRGNFPPRFSGLQFPNYSSELNVNALELDDSALYLCASSRSLQLTYGYTFGSGTRLTVV.

The table lists this clone with a few counts. The gene calls are TRBV7-8 and TRBJ1-2; D unresolved. The CDR3 is 13 residues long. Per germline, CDR1 SGHVS and CDR2 FQNEAQ. V was shortened by 3 bases and J by 0 bases, with 5 bases between the two germline ends. The CDR3 bases are TGTGCCAGCAGCTTGCGGGCTAACTATGGCTACACCTTC. Translating gives CASSLRANYGYTF.

The chain is built from TRBV2 and TRBJ1-5, with no clear D. The length of the CDR3 is 14 residues. Germline V lookup: CDR1 SNHLY, CDR2 FYNNEI. V dropped 1 base and J dropped 0 bases, with 4 bases sitting between them. Here the CDR3 reads CASSEENSNQPQHF. CDR3 bases: TGTGCCAGCAGTGAAGAGAATAGCAATCAGCCCCAGCATTTT.

The V and J genes are TRBV11-2 and TRBJ1-5; D unclear. The V gene's germline CDR1 is SGHAT and CDR2 FQNNGV. V was clipped by 1 base and J by 3 bases, with 10 bases between them. The CDR3 sequence is 15 residues long. The CDR3, as DNA: TGTGCCAGCAGCTTAGGCCCCACTACCAATCAGCCCCAGCATTTT. This sequence encodes CASSLGPTTNQPQHF.